The 7 T cell receptor beta chains in this list originate from one sample, sequenced in a study of T-cell memory formation after mild COVID-19. TCRdb redid the calling of the 5' RACE reads with MiXCR, one entry per CDR3 protein. The sample lists some 440,000 distinct CDR3 sequences; nearly 25% were seen once. The sequencing input was PBMCs or a T cell subset sorted from them (not recorded which). The receptor source for this set is an adult woman who had mild COVID-19 (a few samples of this study predate the infection). Cell type and time point are not known.

V gene TRBV30 combines with J gene TRBJ2-7, with unresolved D. The germline CDR1 and CDR2 sequences are GTSNPN and SVGIG (reference sequence). The ends were cut back, 3 bases at V and 2 bases at J, with 8 bases in the middle. The CDR3 covers 12 residues. The CDR3 region is CAWRGATYEQYF. In DNA form, the CDR3 reads TGTGCCTGGAGAGGTGCAACCTACGAGCAGTACTTC.

This chain joins TRBV7-2 and TRBJ2-5; the D gene is possibly TRBD2 (5 bases). Trimming took 5 bases from V and 5 from J, leaving 18 bases between them. CDR1 and CDR2 (germline): SGHTA, FQGNSA. The CDR3 sequence is 15 residues long. CDR3 sequence (DNA): TGTGCCAGCAGCCGAAGAGAAGGCCGGGGTGAGACCCAGTACTTC. Protein: CASSRREGRGETQYF.

This clonotype appeared once. The chain links TRBV27 to TRBJ2-7; a weak D match, TRBD2 (6 bases). The CDR3 consists of 15 residues. Germline V gives CDR1 MNHEY, CDR2 SMNVEV (reference sequence). Between the trimmed V and J ends, which lost 6 bases and 0 bases, there was a span of 15 bases. This CDR3 is CASSSGGGYSYEQYF. In nucleotides, the CDR3 is TGTGCCAGCAGCTCCGGTGGAGGGTACTCCTACGAGCAGTACTTC.

In this sample, this clonotype turned up a few times. The rearrangement links TRBV3-1 to TRBJ2-1; tentative D call: TRBD2 (6 bases). The CDR3 runs to 16 residues. CDR1 and CDR2 from the germline V gene are LGHDT and YNNKEL (reference sequence). V lost 4 bases and J lost 0, with 13 bases in between. CDR3 sequence reads: CASSPLTSLSYNEQFF. The CDR3 DNA reads as TGTGCCAGCAGCCCCCTCACTAGCCTCTCCTACAATGAGCAGTTCTTC.

This clonotype was seen only a few times. The chain has TRBV11-1 and TRBJ2-7; 9 positions agree with TRBD1. After removal of 5 bases from V and 6 bases from J, the junction contained 17 bases not matched to a gene. The germline V gene encodes CDR1 SGHAT and CDR2 FQDESV (reference sequence). This CDR3 region has 17 residues. In DNA form, the CDR3 reads TGTGCCAGCAGCGCAGGCCCAGGAGGGACAGGGTACCGCGAGCAGTACTTC. Translated, it gives CASSAGPGGTGYREQYF.

The table lists this clonotype with a few counts. The chain recombines TRBV5-1 with TRBJ1-3; no clear D gene. Germline V gene lookup returns CDR1 SGHRS and CDR2 YFSETQ. Trimming stripped 4 bases from V and 2 bases from J, with 19 bases between. The CDR3 sequence is 17 residues long. For the CDR3, the DNA is TGCGCCAGCAGCCCCGGCCGGCCAAACCCCGCTGGAAACACCATATATTTT. This gives the protein CASSPGRPNPAGNTIYF.

This clonotype appeared a few times. V usage is TRBV20-1 and J usage is TRBJ2-3; 12 bases align to TRBD2. CDR1 is DFQATT and CDR2 is SNEGSKA in the germline V gene (reference sequence). There are 14 residues in the CDR3. J lost 3 bases, V lost 2 bases, and 0 bases had no gene match. The CDR3 protein is CSARTSGRTDTQYF. As DNA, the CDR3 is TGCAGTGCTAGAACTAGCGGGAGGACAGATACGCAGTATTTT.